The 4 T cell receptor delta chains given below trace back to one sample, sequenced in a study of delta chains in infants with herpesvirus infections. Reverse transcription of PBMC RNA used primers specific for the gamma and delta chains. TCRdb re-called the RT-PCR reads with CATT. The table shows roughly 2,600 delta-chain clones, with 35% to 45% occurring only once. The sequencing used peripheral blood, collected at time point 4 of longitudinal follow-up. These receptors originate from a human donor who was a Ugandan infant, either HIV-exposed or HIV-unexposed (not recorded which).

This clone came up a few times. This chain links TRDV1 with TRDJ1; D gene ambiguous. The CDR3 covers 23 residues. V was clipped by 3 bases and J by 0 bases, with 35 bases between them. CDR1 and CDR2 from the germline V gene are TSWWSYY and QGS. This chain's CDR3 is CALGDRPFTPPSVRELYTDKLIF. CDR3 sequence (DNA): TGTGCTCTTGGGGACCGCCCTTTCACCCCCCCCTCCGTACGGGAGCTGTACACCGATAAACTCATCTTT.

This chain uses TRDV2 with TRDJ1; TRDD3 matches at 10 bases. This CDR3 has 17 residues. V was clipped by 0 bases and J by 0 bases; unmatched bases: 6. CDR1 GEAIGNYY and CDR2 EKD come from the germline V gene. The CDR3 protein is CACDTVGLGDNTDKLIF. The CDR3 bases are TGTGCCTGTGACACCGTAGGCCTGGGGGATAACACCGATAAACTCATCTTT.

This chain uses TRDV2 with TRDJ1; 12 bases align to TRDD3. Germline V gene lookup returns CDR1 GEAIGNYY and CDR2 EKD. The CDR3 has 20 amino acids. V lost 0 bases and J lost 2; bases outside the gene matches: 15. CDR3 region: CACDTVPWGIRGSETDKLIF. The CDR3 coding sequence is TGTGCCTGTGACACCGTACCCTGGGGGATACGCGGGTCGGAGACCGATAAACTCATCTTT.

This clone was detected once. The J gene is TRDJ3, the V gene TRDV1; 11 bases fit TRDD3. Germline CDR1 reads TSWWSYY; CDR2 reads QGS. CDR3 length: 19 amino acids. Trimming took 1 base from V and 4 from J; bases not matched to a gene: 6. CDR3 DNA: TGTGCTCTTGGGGAACGTTACTGGGGGATATGGTGGGACACCCGACAGATGTTTTTC. Its translation: CALGERYWGIWWDTRQMFF.